Each of the 3 T cell receptor beta chains below was sequenced from the same sample in a study of T cells in Graves' hyperthyroidism and ophthalmopathy. TCR beta CDR3 regions were amplified from RNA. Carried out on the TCR CDR3, a first-round RT-PCR used the HTBI primer set. TCRdb reanalysed the multiplex PCR reads using MiXCR and keeps one entry per CDR3 protein. Counted here are a few hundred thousand distinct CDR3 sequences, under 20% occurring once; the ten biggest clones make up about 38%. The specimen was blood. The receptors come from a man younger than 35 with Graves' ophthalmopathy.

This clonotype was observed at least ten times. The chain uses TRBV6-2 or TRBV6-3 and TRBJ2-7, with a possible D match to TRBD2 (6 bases). V was clipped by 6 bases and J by 3 bases, with 12 bases between them. Germline CDR1 is MNHEY and CDR2 is SVGEGT. The CDR3 is made up of 13 amino acids. The DNA of the CDR3 is TGTGCCAGCAGGGGGGACTTCCACTACGAGCAGTACTTC. Amino acid sequence: CASRGDFHYEQYF.

The chain couples TRBV5-1 to TRBJ1-1; D not resolved. The CDR3 sequence is 15 residues long. V was cut by 1 base and J by 1 base, with 11 bases left in between. Germline V CDR1 and CDR2: SGHRS, YFSETQ. CDR3 loop: CASSLWLNSNTEAFF. CDR3 in DNA: TGCGCCAGCAGCTTGTGGCTTAACTCGAACACTGAAGCTTTCTTT.

V and J are TRBV4-1 and TRBJ1-2; D is uncertain. CDR1 is MGHRA and CDR2 is YSYEKL in the germline V gene. The CDR3 is made up of 13 amino acids. The V and J ends lost 3 bases and 8 bases respectively, with 13 bases between them. Written as DNA, the CDR3 is TGCGCCAGCAGCCAGCCCCCGGCGGTCGGCTACACCTTC. It translates to CASSQPPAVGYTF.